This T cell receptor (beta chain) was captured by sequencing in a study of glioma-infiltrating T cells. Whole-study findings and limits: Non-neoplastic patients had below-expected tissue-blood divergence, while all gliomas exceeded expectation. Very few CDR3 sequences were shared between tissue and blood.

This clonotype was counted many times. Its specificity is not known. TCR alpha and beta CDR3 regions were amplified from RNA using iRepertoire nested multiplex PCR. TCRdb reanalysed the multiplex PCR reads using MiXCR and keeps one entry per CDR3 protein. The sample records around 190,000 distinct CDR3 sequences, 30% to 40% being singletons. V gave up 3 bases and J gave up 13 bases, with 19 bases separating them. In germline, CDR1 is LGHNA, CDR2 YNFKEQ. The CDR3 length is 15 residues. This chain links TRBV4-2 with TRBJ1-6; tentative D call: TRBD1 (6 bases). The source is a human donor with low-grade glioma or glioblastoma, undergoing nonglioma brain surgery, or in good health (not recorded which). The sample comprised glioma tissue, nonneoplastic brain tissue, or PBMCs (not recorded which). In DNA, the CDR3 is TGTGCCAGCAGCCATCGACAGGCGATAGGTTCGCCCCTCCACTTT. Its translation: CASSHRQAIGSPLHF.